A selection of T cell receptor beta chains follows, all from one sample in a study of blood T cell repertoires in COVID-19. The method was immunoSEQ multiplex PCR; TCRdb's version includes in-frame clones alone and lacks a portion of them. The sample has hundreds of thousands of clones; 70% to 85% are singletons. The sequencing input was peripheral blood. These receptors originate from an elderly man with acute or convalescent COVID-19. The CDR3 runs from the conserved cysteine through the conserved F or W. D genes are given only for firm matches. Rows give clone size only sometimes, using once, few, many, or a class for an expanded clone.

cdr3_nt: TGTGCCAGCAGCAAAGATGGACAAACAACCTACGAGCAGTACTTC; cdr3_aa: CASSKDGQTTYEQYF; clone_size: few; d_call: .; v_call: TRBV21-1; j_call: TRBJ2-7
cdr3_nt: TGTGCCAGCAGCCATGGACAGGGAGGGGGCTACACCTTC; cdr3_aa: CASSHGQGGGYTF; clone_size: .; d_call: TRBD1; v_call: TRBV6-5; j_call: TRBJ1-2
cdr3_nt: TGCGCCAGCAGGTGGACCGGGACAGGGGCCATCATGAACACTGAAGCTTTCTTT; cdr3_aa: CASRWTGTGAIMNTEAFF; clone_size: .; d_call: TRBD1; v_call: TRBV5-1; j_call: TRBJ1-1
cdr3_nt: TGTGCCAGCAGTACCAGGGATACCACCGGGGAGCTGTTTTTT; cdr3_aa: CASSTRDTTGELFF; clone_size: once; d_call: .; v_call: TRBV7-2; j_call: TRBJ2-2
cdr3_nt: TGTGCCAGCAGTGACTTGACAGGTCCAAATCAGCCCCAGCATTTT; cdr3_aa: CASSDLTGPNQPQHF; clone_size: few; d_call: .; v_call: TRBV2; j_call: TRBJ1-5
cdr3_nt: TGTGCCAGCAGTACGGGACAGGTATTCACAGATACGCAGTATTTT; cdr3_aa: CASSTGQVFTDTQYF; clone_size: once; d_call: TRBD1; v_call: TRBV6-5; j_call: TRBJ2-3
cdr3_nt: TGTGCCAGCAGAGTTTTAGGACGGGGGGAGCAGTTCTTC; cdr3_aa: CASRVLGRGEQFF; clone_size: .; d_call: .; v_call: TRBV6-5; j_call: TRBJ2-1
cdr3_nt: TGTGCCAGCAGTTCCCCGGGACAGGGGGTCTCCTACGAGCAGTACTTC; cdr3_aa: CASSSPGQGVSYEQYF; clone_size: .; d_call: TRBD1; v_call: TRBV28; j_call: TRBJ2-7
cdr3_nt: TGCAGCGGCGCCTATCGAAGGAACACTGAAGCTTTCTTT; cdr3_aa: CSGAYRRNTEAFF; clone_size: few; d_call: .; v_call: TRBV29-1; j_call: TRBJ1-1
cdr3_nt: TGTGCCAGCAGCGTAAACCCCTCGGGGGGCACTGAAGCTTTCTTT; cdr3_aa: CASSVNPSGGTEAFF; clone_size: .; d_call: .; v_call: TRBV9; j_call: TRBJ1-1
cdr3_nt: TGTGCCAGCAGCTCTCTTGCGGGGAACTACGAGCAGTACTTC; cdr3_aa: CASSSLAGNYEQYF; clone_size: .; d_call: .; v_call: TRBV5-4; j_call: TRBJ2-7
cdr3_nt: TGCGCCAGCAGCTTGGAGGGACTAGCCTACGAGCAGTACTTC; cdr3_aa: CASSLEGLAYEQYF; clone_size: .; d_call: TRBD2; v_call: TRBV5-1; j_call: TRBJ2-7
cdr3_nt: TGTGCCACCAGTGACCCCTCAGCGGGACAAGAGACCCAGTACTTC; cdr3_aa: CATSDPSAGQETQYF; clone_size: .; d_call: TRBD2; v_call: TRBV24-1; j_call: TRBJ2-5
cdr3_nt: TGTGCCAGCTCACCAAACAGGGATACGAACACTGAAGCTTTCTTT; cdr3_aa: CASSPNRDTNTEAFF; clone_size: .; d_call: .; v_call: TRBV18; j_call: TRBJ1-1
cdr3_nt: TGTGCCAGCAGGGGCGGCGGCAGGGGGCGAGAGACTGAAGCTTTCTTT; cdr3_aa: CASRGGGRGRETEAFF; clone_size: .; d_call: TRBD1; v_call: TRBV5-5; j_call: TRBJ1-1
cdr3_nt: TGCGCCAGCAGCTCCTTACAGGTGTCGACGGGCGAGCAGTACTTC; cdr3_aa: CASSSLQVSTGEQYF; clone_size: .; d_call: .; v_call: TRBV5-1; j_call: TRBJ2-7
cdr3_nt: TGTGCCAGCAGCCAAGGGAGGGGCCGAACTAGCGCAAGTAGCACAGATACGCAGTATTTT; cdr3_aa: CASSQGRGRTSASSTDTQYF; clone_size: .; d_call: TRBD2; v_call: TRBV4-2; j_call: TRBJ2-3
cdr3_nt: TGTGCCAGCAGCTTGGGAGGGGGTGACACCGGGGAGCTGTTTTTT; cdr3_aa: CASSLGGGDTGELFF; clone_size: .; d_call: .; v_call: TRBV5-4; j_call: TRBJ2-2
cdr3_nt: TGTGCCAGCTCACCACCGAGCGCCCCCACAGATACGCAGTATTTT; cdr3_aa: CASSPPSAPTDTQYF; clone_size: .; d_call: .; v_call: TRBV18; j_call: TRBJ2-3
cdr3_nt: TGTGCCAGCAGCCCGAAGGGACACCCCGGAACATACGAGCAGTACTTC; cdr3_aa: CASSPKGHPGTYEQYF; clone_size: .; d_call: .; v_call: TRBV21-1; j_call: TRBJ2-7
cdr3_nt: TGTGCCAGCAGACCCATGTCGCGGGGGCTTATTCGCACAGATACGCAGTATTTT; cdr3_aa: CASRPMSRGLIRTDTQYF; clone_size: .; d_call: .; v_call: TRBV27; j_call: TRBJ2-3
cdr3_nt: TGTGCCAGCAGCTTATTAGGAGGCAGGATGAGCTCCTACGAGCAGTACTTC; cdr3_aa: CASSLLGGRMSSYEQYF; clone_size: .; d_call: .; v_call: TRBV7-9; j_call: TRBJ2-7
cdr3_nt: TGTGCCAGCTCACCACCGGGACAGGGGGCATACGAGCAGTACTTC; cdr3_aa: CASSPPGQGAYEQYF; clone_size: .; d_call: TRBD1; v_call: TRBV18; j_call: TRBJ2-7
cdr3_nt: TGTGCCAGCAGTCGTGACAGGGGGGATGGAAACACCATATATTTT; cdr3_aa: CASSRDRGDGNTIYF; clone_size: .; d_call: TRBD1; v_call: TRBV6-5; j_call: TRBJ1-3
cdr3_nt: TGTGCCACCAGTGATTCGGACAGGGGCACAGATACGCAGTATTTT; cdr3_aa: CATSDSDRGTDTQYF; clone_size: .; d_call: TRBD1; v_call: TRBV24-1; j_call: TRBJ2-3
cdr3_nt: TGTGCCAGTAGTTCCTCCGTCGACAGTAATCAGCCCCAGCATTTT; cdr3_aa: CASSSSVDSNQPQHF; clone_size: .; d_call: .; v_call: TRBV19; j_call: TRBJ1-5
cdr3_nt: TGTGCCAGCAGCCCTGGGACAGGGGGCTTAGAGACCCAGTACTTC; cdr3_aa: CASSPGTGGLETQYF; clone_size: .; d_call: TRBD1; v_call: TRBV5-5; j_call: TRBJ2-5
cdr3_nt: TGTGCCAGTAGTATAGGAGCGGACAGGGGGCGACGTGAAAAACTGTTTTTT; cdr3_aa: CASSIGADRGRREKLFF; clone_size: .; d_call: TRBD1; v_call: TRBV19; j_call: TRBJ1-4
cdr3_nt: TGTGCCAGCAGTCCGGGTAACAGGGTGCTTAAGGGCTACACCTTC; cdr3_aa: CASSPGNRVLKGYTF; clone_size: few; d_call: .; v_call: TRBV28; j_call: TRBJ1-2
cdr3_nt: TGTGCCAGCAGCTTAACCGGACGGGGCTACAATGAGCAGTTCTTC; cdr3_aa: CASSLTGRGYNEQFF; clone_size: .; d_call: .; v_call: TRBV11-2; j_call: TRBJ2-1
cdr3_nt: TGTGCCATCAGTGGTCCAGCGGGAGGGCCAGGAGATACGCAGTATTTT; cdr3_aa: CAISGPAGGPGDTQYF; clone_size: .; d_call: TRBD2; v_call: TRBV10-3; j_call: TRBJ2-3
cdr3_nt: TGTGCCTGGAGTCCCCTATCCAGGGAAGACGAGCAGTACTTC; cdr3_aa: CAWSPLSREDEQYF; clone_size: few; d_call: .; v_call: TRBV30; j_call: TRBJ2-7
cdr3_nt: TGTGCCAGCAGCCCACGGGGGGGTGGCTCCTACGAGCAGTACTTC; cdr3_aa: CASSPRGGGSYEQYF; clone_size: few; d_call: TRBD2; v_call: TRBV28; j_call: TRBJ2-7
cdr3_nt: TGTGCCAGCAGCTTAGACGGCGGGAAATACGAGCAGTACTTC; cdr3_aa: CASSLDGGKYEQYF; clone_size: .; d_call: .; v_call: TRBV7-9; j_call: TRBJ2-7
cdr3_nt: TGTGCCAGCAGCGGACTAGCGGGCCCCGGAGGGGAGCTGTTTTTT; cdr3_aa: CASSGLAGPGGELFF; clone_size: .; d_call: TRBD2; v_call: TRBV11-2; j_call: TRBJ2-2
cdr3_nt: TGTGCCAGCAGTTTATTCCCCGAGGGATGGCAGTACTTC; cdr3_aa: CASSLFPEGWQYF; clone_size: .; d_call: .; v_call: TRBV27; j_call: TRBJ2-7
cdr3_nt: TGTGCCAGCAGCTTAATGAATAAGGGGGCGAGTCAGCCCCAGCATTTT; cdr3_aa: CASSLMNKGASQPQHF; clone_size: .; d_call: TRBD1; v_call: TRBV7-2; j_call: TRBJ1-5
cdr3_nt: TGTGCCAGCAGCCATCACCCGGGACAGGGAAACTATGGCTACACCTTC; cdr3_aa: CASSHHPGQGNYGYTF; clone_size: once; d_call: TRBD1; v_call: TRBV3-1/TRBV3-2; j_call: TRBJ1-2
cdr3_nt: TGTGCCAGCTCACCACCGGCGTCAGGAAACACTGAAGCTTTCTTT; cdr3_aa: CASSPPASGNTEAFF; clone_size: .; d_call: .; v_call: TRBV18; j_call: TRBJ1-1
cdr3_nt: TGTGCCAGCAGCCCTTTAGCGGTTGGGGAGACCCAGTACTTC; cdr3_aa: CASSPLAVGETQYF; clone_size: .; d_call: .; v_call: TRBV5-5; j_call: TRBJ2-5
cdr3_nt: TGTGCCAGCAGTTACTCTTTTGTCTCTACTAATGAAAAACTGTTTTTT; cdr3_aa: CASSYSFVSTNEKLFF; clone_size: .; d_call: .; v_call: TRBV6-5; j_call: TRBJ1-4
cdr3_nt: TGTGCCAGCAGTGACAGCATTAACTATGGCTACACCTTC; cdr3_aa: CASSDSINYGYTF; clone_size: .; d_call: .; v_call: TRBV28; j_call: TRBJ1-2
cdr3_nt: TGTGCCAGCTCACCATCCGTTATATCCGGTTTCAGTTTAGCCCGACCCAGGGGCAAAAACATTCAGTACTTC; cdr3_aa: CASSPSVISGFSLARPRGKNIQYF; clone_size: .; d_call: .; v_call: TRBV18; j_call: TRBJ2-4